One and the same sample provided the 20 T cell receptor beta chains below, sequenced in a study of identical twins. MiXCR was run by TCRdb on the 5' RACE reads, yielding one entry per CDR3 protein. This repertoire shows about 900,000 distinct CDR3 sequences, about 12% found once; its top ten account for around 1.5%. The data were also submitted as part of a second study, on yellow fever vaccine responses in identical twins.

Material: PBMCs. These receptors were collected from a woman aged 18-29 years in good health.

The chain has TRBV28 and TRBJ2-7; 9 bases fit TRBD1. The germline CDR1 and CDR2 sequences are MDHEN and SYDVKM. V shed 6 bases, J shed 7 bases, and the junction held 4 bases outside the gene matches. This CDR3 region has 12 residues. The CDR3 sequence is CASSVTGGEQYV. In nucleotides, the CDR3 is TGTGCCAGCAGCGTGACAGGGGGAGAGCAGTACGTC.

In its sample, this clonotype was seen a few times. This sequence joins TRBV4-1 and TRBJ1-2; D ambiguous. The CDR3 loop spans 17 amino acids. Germline V gives CDR1 MGHRA, CDR2 YSYEKL. The V end lost 5 bases, the J end lost 2 bases, and 21 bases lay between the germline ends. CDR3 sequence reads: CASSIIFGYEINYGYTF. The CDR3 DNA reads TGCGCCAGCAGCATAATTTTTGGTTATGAGATCAACTATGGCTACACCTTC.

This clonotype was observed a handful of times. This chain joins TRBV5-1 and TRBJ2-1, with D perhaps matching TRBD2 (6 bases). CDR1 is SGHRS, CDR2 YFSETQ, per germline. Deletions cut 6 bases from V and 0 bases from J, with 19 bases between. The CDR3 contains 17 residues. The DNA of the CDR3 is TGCGCCAGCAACAAAAACCCCCTAGCGTTCTCCTACAATGAGCAGTTCTTC. Translation: CASNKNPLAFSYNEQFF.

V usage is TRBV12-3 or TRBV12-4 and J usage is TRBJ2-2; D not resolved. The CDR3 runs to 15 residues. V shed 3 bases and J shed 4 bases, with 12 bases lying between them. The CDR3 spells CASSFSTLGTGELFF. CDR3 in DNA: TGTGCCAGCAGTTTTAGTACCTTGGGCACCGGGGAGCTGTTTTTT.

This rearrangement joins TRBV10-3 to TRBJ2-7; D call uncertain. This CDR3 is built from 13 residues. The germline CDR1 and CDR2 sequences are ENHRY and SYGVKD. Between the trimmed V and J ends, which lost 3 bases and 6 bases, there was a span of 12 bases. CDR3 sequence reads: CAISEAGSGEQYF. Here the CDR3 DNA reads TGTGCCATCAGTGAAGCAGGCAGTGGCGAGCAGTACTTC.

This clonotype was detected a few times. V usage is TRBV7-9 and J usage is TRBJ2-1; TRBD2 might be the D (6 bases). The CDR3 is 16 residues long. Trimming took 3 bases from V and 0 from J, leaving 12 bases between them. Germline loops: CDR1 SEHNR, CDR2 FQNEAQ (reference sequence). CDR3 region: CASSFLGGSSYNEQFF. CDR3 nucleotides: TGTGCCAGCAGCTTTTTAGGAGGGAGCTCCTACAATGAGCAGTTCTTC.

This clonotype has a count of ten or more. CDR3 residues: CASSFATSGRGAKNIQYF. The CDR3 bases are TGTGCCAGCAGCTTTGCGACTAGCGGGAGAGGGGCCAAAAACATTCAGTACTTC. The chain has TRBV7-2 and TRBJ2-4; 12 positions agree with TRBD2. In germline, CDR1 is SGHTA, CDR2 FQGNSA. The junction had 7 bases not matched to a gene; V was cut back by 3 bases and J by 1 base. The CDR3 is 18 residues long. Variable domain in full (rest from reference TRBV7-2 and TRBJ2-4): GAGVSQSPSNKVTEKGKDVELRCDPISGHTALYWYRQSLGQGLEFLIYFQGNSAPDKSGLPSDRFSAERTGGSVSTLTIQRTQQEDSAVYLCASSFATSGRGAKNIQYFGAGTRLSVL.

The chain couples TRBV11-2 to TRBJ2-3; 13 positions match TRBD2. Germline assignment: CDR1 SGHAT and CDR2 FQNNGV. With V trimmed by 1 base and J by 1 base, 5 bases remained unmatched. This CDR3 region has 18 residues. The CDR3 sequence: CASSLVGGLAGRTDTQYF. CDR3 coding DNA: TGTGCCAGCAGCTTAGTAGGGGGACTAGCGGGACGCACAGATACGCAGTATTTT.

This clonotype has a handful of counts. This sequence joins TRBV11-2 and TRBJ2-3, with TRBD2 as a possible D gene (6 bases). Germline CDR1 and CDR2: SGHAT and FQNNGV. V dropped 1 base and J dropped 7 bases, with 12 bases sitting between them. This CDR3 spans 14 amino acids. Written as DNA, the CDR3 is TGTGCCAGCAGCTTAGGGGGACTTTCCCATACGCAGTATTTT. Its translation is CASSLGGLSHTQYF. Supplemented by reference TRBV11-2 and TRBJ2-3, the full variable domain reads EAGVAQSPRYKIIEKRQSVAFWCNPISGHATLYWYQQILGQGPKLLIQFQNNGVVDDSQLPKDRFSAERLKGVDSTLKIQPAKLEDSAVYLCASSLGGLSHTQYFGPGTRLTVL.

J is TRBJ2-5 and V is TRBV7-2; the match to TRBD2 covers 10 bases. The germline V gene has CDR1 SGHTA and CDR2 FQGNSA. The V and J ends lost 1 base and 1 base, in that order; junction bases with no gene match: 3. The CDR3 loop spans 16 amino acids. CDR3 sequence: CASSLVAGGGQETQYF. In DNA form, the CDR3 reads TGTGCCAGCAGCTTAGTAGCGGGAGGTGGCCAAGAGACCCAGTACTTC. The full variable domain, in which reference TRBV7-2 and TRBJ2-5 provide the parts outside the CDR3, is GAGVSQSPSNKVTEKGKDVELRCDPISGHTALYWYRQSLGQGLEFLIYFQGNSAPDKSGLPSDRFSAERTGGSVSTLTIQRTQQEDSAVYLCASSLVAGGGQETQYFGPGTRLLVL.

This sequence joins TRBV2 and TRBJ2-5, with 7 positions matching TRBD2. CDR3 length: 14 residues. V gave up 7 bases and J gave up 2 bases; unmatched junction bases: 7. Germline V gene sequence: CDR1 SNHLY, CDR2 FYNNEI. CDR3 residues: CASMGSGVQETQYF. CDR3 sequence (DNA): TGTGCCAGCATGGGGAGCGGGGTACAAGAGACCCAGTACTTC.

The chain recombines TRBV20-1 with TRBJ2-2; no reliable D call. The CDR3 sequence is 11 residues long. The V end was cut by 6 bases, the J end by 8 bases, with 10 bases between. From germline, CDR1 is DFQATT and CDR2 SNEGSKA (reference sequence). The CDR3 loop is CSAAKVGELFF. In DNA form, the CDR3 reads TGCAGTGCCGCTAAAGTAGGGGAGCTGTTTTTT.

This chain connects TRBV7-8 to TRBJ2-5; D gene ambiguous. The ends were cut back, 0 bases at V and 5 bases at J, with 10 bases in the middle. Germline V lookup: CDR1 SGHVS, CDR2 FQNEAQ. The CDR3 has 14 amino acids. In DNA, the CDR3 is TGTGCCAGCAGCTTAGCGCTTCTGGGCGAGACCCAGTACTTC. Residues: CASSLALLGETQYF.

In its sample, this clonotype was seen a few times. The chain combines TRBV20-1 with TRBJ1-2, with D perhaps matching TRBD1 (6 bases). CDR1 and CDR2 (germline): DFQATT, SNEGSKA (reference sequence). The CDR3 totals 15 residues. V shed 6 bases and J shed 4 bases, with 21 bases lying between them. CDR3 nucleotide sequence: TGCAGTGCCAAACCCCCGGGGGAAGGGGGCTATGGCTACACCTTC. Translation gives CSAKPPGEGGYGYTF.

The genes are TRBV5-6 and TRBJ1-4; D is unclear. Trimming cost V 0 bases and J 8 bases, with 11 bases left between them. From germline, CDR1 is SGHDT and CDR2 YYEEEE. This CDR3 contains 14 residues. The CDR3 spells CASSLEVGGEKLFF. DNA for the CDR3: TGTGCCAGCAGCTTGGAAGTAGGAGGAGAAAAACTGTTTTTT.

This clonotype was seen a handful of times. The chain links TRBV24-1 to TRBJ2-1; 10 bases align to TRBD2. The CDR3 sequence is 16 residues long. Germline V gives CDR1 KGHDR, CDR2 SFDVKD. The ends lost 3 bases at V and 1 base at J; junction bases unmatched: 2. CDR3 DNA sequence: TGTGCCACCAGTGATCTAGCGGGAGCATCCTACAATGAGCAGTTCTTC. It translates to CATSDLAGASYNEQFF.

The rearrangement joins TRBV2 to TRBJ2-7, with 8 nucleotides matching TRBD2. Germline V gene data show CDR1 as SNHLY and CDR2 as FYNNEI. The CDR3 runs 15 residues. J gave up 4 bases and V 5 bases, and 10 bases lay outside the gene matches. CDR3 bases: TGTGCCAGCAGTAGCCCGGCGGGAGGCACGTACGAGCAGTACTTC. It translates to CASSSPAGGTYEQYF.

The chain has TRBV7-9 and TRBJ1-1, with D perhaps matching TRBD1 (6 bases). This CDR3 spans 14 amino acids. Looked up from germline, CDR1 is SEHNR and CDR2 is FQNEAQ (reference sequence). Trimming removed 2 bases at V and 2 bases at J, with 9 bases between. This CDR3 is CASSLRGHNTEAFF. CDR3 nucleotides: TGTGCCAGCAGCTTACGGGGGCATAACACTGAAGCTTTCTTT.

This clonotype was found a few times. The V call is TRBV29-1, the J call TRBJ2-7; TRBD1 agrees at 10 bases. V lost 2 bases to trimming and J lost 6 bases; unmatched junction nucleotides: 4. CDR3 length: 13 residues. The germline gives CDR1 SQVTM, CDR2 ANQGSEA. The CDR3 DNA is TGCAGCGTTGAATGGGACAGGGGCCGCGAGCAGTACTTC. Its translation: CSVEWDRGREQYF.

This clonotype has more than one count but fewer than ten. V usage is TRBV7-9 and J usage is TRBJ1-1, with D tentatively TRBD1 (5 bases). This CDR3 is built from 15 residues. Germline CDR1 reads SEHNR; CDR2 reads FQNEAQ (reference sequence). V was trimmed by 5 bases and J by 6 bases, leaving 19 bases between them. CDR3 DNA: TGTGCCAGCAGCCCGCTCATGGGGGATAAAGCTGAAGCTTTCTTT. This gives the protein CASSPLMGDKAEAFF.